This T cell receptor (beta chain) was recorded in a study of blood T cells in healthy people across ages. Study-wide context: Template switching picked up about one barcoded beta molecule for each two T cells.

Per-sample yields of isolated PBMCs were at least 6 million. PCR was performed a second time for about 6 to 12 cycles using a sample-barcoded 5' primer and a J-beta primer mix. The study obtained at least 2.5 million CDR3-containing paired-end reads from every sample. TCRdb itself ran the 5' RACE reads through MiXCR, one entry per CDR3 protein. The repertoire holds about 1.6 million distinct CDR3 sequences, with about 35% as singletons. J lost 2 bases, V lost 4 bases, and 6 bases had no gene match. CDR1 is MGHRA and CDR2 is YSYEKL in the germline V gene. The CDR3 sequence is 16 residues long. This clonotype came up many times.

The rearrangement joins TRBV4-1 to TRBJ2-5, with 11 bases identical to TRBD2. The clonotype was recovered from a woman in her twenties or thirties in good health. The sequenced sample was blood. The CDR3 reads CASSRTLAGEQETQYF. The CDR3 DNA reads as TGCGCCAGCAGCCGGACACTAGCGGGAGAACAAGAGACCCAGTACTTC.